Listed here are 3 T cell receptor beta chains from one sample, sequenced in a study of T cell responses to AZD1222 COVID-19 vaccine (dated by TCRdb to about 2021). The time point label of this sample denotes: baseline before first vaccination. Libraries were built with the immunoSEQ multiplex PCR assay. As stored in TCRdb, this immuneACCESS dataset retains in-frame rearrangements with V and J assigned. A fraction of the clones does not appear; measured against another copy, unresolved V genes explain less than half of the discrepancy, and the remainder lacks a known reason. The sample data list about 110,000 clones, and around 90% of these were observed just once. About 5% of the sample comes from the top ten. The source was peripheral blood, collected on day 0 of AZD1222 vaccination. The receptors stem from an adult in good health.

The chain links TRBV28 to TRBJ2-5; no definite D call. The CDR3 has 14 residues. The germline gives CDR1 MDHEN, CDR2 SYDVKM. V was clipped by 6 bases and J by 1 base, with 12 bases between them. CDR3 loop: CASSQGSVQETQYF. The CDR3, as DNA: TGTGCCAGCAGCCAAGGGTCGGTCCAAGAGACCCAGTACTTC. Drawing the rest from reference TRBV28 and TRBJ2-5, the complete variable domain is DVKVTQSSRYLVKRTGEKVFLECVQDMDHENMFWYRQDPGLGLRLIYFSYDVKMKEKGDIPEGYSVSREKKERFSLILESASTNQTSMYLCASSQGSVQETQYFGPGTRLLVL.

The chain carries TRBV5-1 and TRBJ2-7; no firm D call. Germline CDR1 SGHRS, CDR2 YFSETQ. The length of the CDR3 is 13 residues. Trimming stripped 2 bases from V and 1 base from J, with 7 bases between. CDR3 residues: CASSLGNSYEQYF. CDR3 in DNA: TGCGCCAGCAGCTTAGGGAATTCCTACGAGCAGTACTTC.

This sequence joins TRBV29-1 and TRBJ2-1; TRBD1 matches at 9 bases. Germline V CDR1 and CDR2: SQVTM, ANQGSEA. Unmatched junction bases numbered 2, after V lost 4 bases and J lost 4 bases. This CDR3 is 13 amino acids long. The CDR3 nucleotides read TGCAGCGTTGGGACAGGGGATTACAATGAGCAGTTCTTC. This codes for CSVGTGDYNEQFF.